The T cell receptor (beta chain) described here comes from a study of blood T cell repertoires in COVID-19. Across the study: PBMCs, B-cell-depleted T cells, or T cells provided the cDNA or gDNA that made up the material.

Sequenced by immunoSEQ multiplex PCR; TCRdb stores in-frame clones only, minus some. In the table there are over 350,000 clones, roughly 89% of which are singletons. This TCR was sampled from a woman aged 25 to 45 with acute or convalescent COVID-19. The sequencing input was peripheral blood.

Written as DNA, the CDR3 is TGTGCCAGCAGTCCGTTTAAACAGACAGGGAGCTCCTACAATGAGCAGTTCTTC. It translates to CASSPFKQTGSSYNEQFF. V and J are TRBV6-6 and TRBJ2-1; 7 bases align to TRBD1. V shed 5 bases and J 0 bases; nucleotides not matched to a gene: 13. The CDR3 contains 18 residues. CDR1 and CDR2 from the germline V gene are MNHNY and SVGAGI (reference sequence).